The source of this T cell receptor beta chain is a study of T cells in tuberculosis. General observations from the study: A GMM-specific repertoire classifier reached 85% to 90% accuracy, AUROC about 0.87. Cases with active tuberculosis were adults, while controls were adolescents.

Generated by immunoSEQ multiplex PCR, the TCRdb table keeps only in-frame clones and is missing some. Altogether over 30,000 clones are present, roughly 97% being singletons, with the ten largest covering 6.2%. Notes on this clone: Its antigen is not known.

Tuberculin skin test and IGRA determined adolescents' latent tuberculosis status at entry. The CDR3 extends over 16 amino acids. With 0 bases clipped from V and 5 bases from J, the junction kept 9 bases outside the gene matches. Germline assignment: CDR1 SGHRS and CDR2 YFSETQ. The chain is built from TRBV5-1 and TRBJ1-1; 8 positions agree with TRBD1. The specimen was PBMCs. The TCR sequence derives from a donor aged 10 to 29 with latent tuberculosis or without tuberculosis infection. CDR3 DNA: TGCGCCAGCAGCTTGGGTCAGGGGGCGCGTAATACTGAAGCTTTCTTT. Translated, it gives CASSLGQGARNTEAFF.